This T cell receptor (beta chain) was sequenced for a study of T cell responses to AZD1222 COVID-19 vaccine. Study results and limitations: At baseline, seropositivity was found in only a handful of AZD1222 recipients. After two AZD1222 doses, spike-specific TCR breadth and depth rose versus day 0.

Libraries were prepared by immunoSEQ multiplex PCR; TCRdb keeps only in-frame clonotypes and omits some of them. The sample lists some 100,000 clones; 92% were seen once. A word on this clone: The target antigen is unknown.

Second-dose schedules of about 4 or about 12 weeks were combined. The sequence was obtained from an adult who received the AZD1222 COVID-19 vaccine. The sequences come from peripheral blood, collected 28 days after the second AZD1222 dose.

CDR3 DNA: TGTGCCAGCAGCCCACAGGGTTACGGCGGGGAGCTGTTTTTT. The encoded protein is CASSPQGYGGELFF. This sequence joins TRBV7-2 and TRBJ2-2; D possibly corresponds to TRBD1 (6 bases). Germline CDR1 is SGHTA and CDR2 is FQGNSA. Trimming pared 5 bases from V and 7 bases from J, leaving 14 bases between. The CDR3 extends over 14 amino acids.